The text below deals with one T cell receptor (beta chain). The data derive from a study of PD-L1 blockade in urothelial cancer. Noted time point: pretreatment peripheral blood. Patients had urothelial carcinoma that was locally advanced or metastatic. Repertoires were generated with immunoSEQ multiplex PCR, while TCRdb's copy carries only in-frame clones and drops some. The sample has about 87,000 clones, about four fifths seen once. V was clipped by 2 bases and J by 4 bases, with 5 bases between them. The V gene's germline CDR1 is SSHAT and CDR2 FNYEAQ (reference sequence). The CDR3 runs 13 residues.

The clonotype originates from a man in his 60s with urothelial cancer. The source was PBMCs, collected around atezolizumab (anti-PD-L1) treatment. The chain joins TRBV7-7 to TRBJ2-2, with D unresolved. In DNA, the CDR3 is TGTGCCAGCAGCTTATCAGGCACCGGGGAGCTGTTTTTT. The encoded protein is CASSLSGTGELFF.